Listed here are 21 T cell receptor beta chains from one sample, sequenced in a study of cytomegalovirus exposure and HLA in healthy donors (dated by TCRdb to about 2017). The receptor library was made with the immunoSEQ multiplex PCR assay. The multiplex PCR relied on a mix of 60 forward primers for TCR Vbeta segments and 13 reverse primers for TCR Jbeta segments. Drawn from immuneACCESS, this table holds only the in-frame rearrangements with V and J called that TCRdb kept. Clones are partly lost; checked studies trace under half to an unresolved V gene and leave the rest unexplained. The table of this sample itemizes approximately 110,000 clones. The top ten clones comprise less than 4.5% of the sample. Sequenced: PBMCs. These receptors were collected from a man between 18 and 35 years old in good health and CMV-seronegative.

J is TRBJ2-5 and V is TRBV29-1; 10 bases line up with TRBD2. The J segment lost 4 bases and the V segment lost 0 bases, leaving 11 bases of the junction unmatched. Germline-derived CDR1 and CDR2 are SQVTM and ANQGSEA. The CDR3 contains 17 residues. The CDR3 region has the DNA TGCAGCGTTGAAGATTACCTAGCGGGGGCGACGAGAGAGACCCAGTACTTC. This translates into CSVEDYLAGATRETQYF.

The CDR3 sequence: CASRPITGSGGGYTF. Written as DNA, the CDR3 is TGCGCCAGCAGACCCATCACGGGGAGTGGAGGAGGCTACACCTTC. The V call is TRBV5-1, the J call TRBJ1-2; D ambiguous. Trimming stripped 5 bases from V and 8 bases from J, with 22 bases between. The CDR3 loop spans 15 amino acids. Looked up from germline, CDR1 is SGHRS and CDR2 is YFSETQ.

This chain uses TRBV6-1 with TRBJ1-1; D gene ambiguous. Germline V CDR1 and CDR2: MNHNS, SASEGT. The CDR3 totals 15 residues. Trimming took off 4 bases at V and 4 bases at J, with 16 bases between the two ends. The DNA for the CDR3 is TGTGCCAGCAGTGTGGGATGGGGAGGAAGCACTGAAGCTTTCTTT. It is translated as CASSVGWGGSTEAFF.

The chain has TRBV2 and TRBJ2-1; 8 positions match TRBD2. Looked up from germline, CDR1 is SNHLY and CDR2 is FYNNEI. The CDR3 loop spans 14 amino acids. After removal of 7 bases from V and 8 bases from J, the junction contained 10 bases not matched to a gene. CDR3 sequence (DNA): TGTGCCAGCACCGCGGGGGGCTCTTGGGATGAGCAGTTCTTC. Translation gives CASTAGGSWDEQFF.

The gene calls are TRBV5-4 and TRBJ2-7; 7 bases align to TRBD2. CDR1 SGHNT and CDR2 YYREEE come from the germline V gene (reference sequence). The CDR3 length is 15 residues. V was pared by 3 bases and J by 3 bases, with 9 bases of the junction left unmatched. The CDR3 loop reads CASSSSGAYNYEQYF. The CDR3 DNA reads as TGTGCCAGCAGCTCGAGCGGGGCCTACAACTACGAGCAGTACTTC.

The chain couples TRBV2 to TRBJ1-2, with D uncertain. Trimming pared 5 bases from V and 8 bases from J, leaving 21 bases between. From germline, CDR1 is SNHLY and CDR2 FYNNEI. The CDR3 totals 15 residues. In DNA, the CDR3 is TGTGCCAGCAGTATTATCGGGTTTGGCCCTACGGGCTACACCTTC. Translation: CASSIIGFGPTGYTF.

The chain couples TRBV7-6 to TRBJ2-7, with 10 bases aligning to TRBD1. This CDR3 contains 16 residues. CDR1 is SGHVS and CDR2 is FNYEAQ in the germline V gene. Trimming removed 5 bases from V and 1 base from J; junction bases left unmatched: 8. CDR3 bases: TGTGCCAGCAGCCCCCCCGGGACAGGGGCGTCCTACGAGCAGTACTTC. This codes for CASSPPGTGASYEQYF.

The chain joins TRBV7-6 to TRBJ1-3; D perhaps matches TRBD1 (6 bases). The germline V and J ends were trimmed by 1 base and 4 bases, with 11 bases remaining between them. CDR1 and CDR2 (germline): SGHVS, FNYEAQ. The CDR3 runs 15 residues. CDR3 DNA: TGTGCCAGCAGCTTAGGGACAGATAACGGAAACACCATATATTTT. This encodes CASSLGTDNGNTIYF.

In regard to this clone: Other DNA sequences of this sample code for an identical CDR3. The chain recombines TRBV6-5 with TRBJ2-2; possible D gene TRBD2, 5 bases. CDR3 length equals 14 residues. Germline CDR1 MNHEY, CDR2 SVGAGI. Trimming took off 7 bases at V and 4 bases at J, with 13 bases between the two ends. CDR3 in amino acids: CASIGLASTGELFF. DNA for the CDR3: TGTGCCAGCATAGGCCTAGCTAGCACCGGGGAGCTGTTTTTT.

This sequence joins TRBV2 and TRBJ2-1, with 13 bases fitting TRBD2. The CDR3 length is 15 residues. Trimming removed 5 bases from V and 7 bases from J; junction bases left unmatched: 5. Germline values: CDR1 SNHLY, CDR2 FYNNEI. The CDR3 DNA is TGTGCCAGCAGTCGGACTAGCGGGAGTTTGAATGAGCAGTTCTTC. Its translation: CASSRTSGSLNEQFF.

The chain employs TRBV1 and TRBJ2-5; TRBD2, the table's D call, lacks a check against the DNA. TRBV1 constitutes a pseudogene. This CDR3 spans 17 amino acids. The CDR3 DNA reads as TGCACCAGCAGCCAAGGGTGGAGACTAGCGGGTGGCACGGCCCAGTACTTC. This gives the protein CTSSQGWRLAGGTAQYF.

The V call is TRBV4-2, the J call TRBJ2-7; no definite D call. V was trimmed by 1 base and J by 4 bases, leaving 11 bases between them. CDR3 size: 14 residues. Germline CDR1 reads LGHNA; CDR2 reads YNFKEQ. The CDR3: CASSQGQALYEQYF. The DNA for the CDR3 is TGTGCCAGCAGCCAAGGGCAGGCTCTGTACGAGCAGTACTTC.

Here the CDR3 DNA reads TGTGCCAGCAGCCTTACCGGGGGGAAACTGTTTTTT. Its protein product is CASSLTGGKLFF. The chain couples TRBV9 to TRBJ1-4, with D possibly being TRBD1 (5 bases). The germline V and J ends were trimmed by 4 bases and 11 bases, with 12 bases remaining between them. From germline, CDR1 is SGDLS and CDR2 YYNGEE. This CDR3 spans 12 amino acids.

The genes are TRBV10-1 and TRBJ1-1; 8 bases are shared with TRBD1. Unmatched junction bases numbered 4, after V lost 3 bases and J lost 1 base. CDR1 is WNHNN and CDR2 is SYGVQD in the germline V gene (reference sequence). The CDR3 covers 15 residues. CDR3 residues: CASSESGTGNTEAFF. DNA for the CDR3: TGCGCCAGCAGTGAATCCGGGACAGGGAACACTGAAGCTTTCTTT.

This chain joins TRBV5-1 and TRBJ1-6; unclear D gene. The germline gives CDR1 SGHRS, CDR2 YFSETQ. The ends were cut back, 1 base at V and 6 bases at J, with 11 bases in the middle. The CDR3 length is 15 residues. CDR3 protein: CASSLSVSLNSPLHF. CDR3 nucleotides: TGCGCCAGCAGCTTGTCCGTGTCTCTTAATTCACCCCTCCACTTT.

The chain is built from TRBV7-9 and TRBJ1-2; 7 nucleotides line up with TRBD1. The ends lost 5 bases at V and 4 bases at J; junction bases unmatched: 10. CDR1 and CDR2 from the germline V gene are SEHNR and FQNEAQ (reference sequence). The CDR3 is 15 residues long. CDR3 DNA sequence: TGTGCCAGCAGCCCCACCGTAGGGACAGCCTATGGCTACACCTTC. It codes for CASSPTVGTAYGYTF.

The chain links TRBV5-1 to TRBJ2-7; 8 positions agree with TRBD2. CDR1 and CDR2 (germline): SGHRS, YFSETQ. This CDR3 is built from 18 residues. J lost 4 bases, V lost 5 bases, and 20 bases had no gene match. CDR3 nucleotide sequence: TGCGCCAGCAGAAGGGTAGCGGGAAGCGAGCTACTATTTTACGAGCAGTACTTC. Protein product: CASRRVAGSELLFYEQYF. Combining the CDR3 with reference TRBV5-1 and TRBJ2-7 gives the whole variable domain KAGVTQTPRYLIKTRGQQVTLSCSPISGHRSVSWYQQTPGQGLQFLFEYFSETQRNKGNFPGRFSGRQFSNSRSEMNVSTLELGDSALYLCASRRVAGSELLFYEQYFGPGTRLTVT.

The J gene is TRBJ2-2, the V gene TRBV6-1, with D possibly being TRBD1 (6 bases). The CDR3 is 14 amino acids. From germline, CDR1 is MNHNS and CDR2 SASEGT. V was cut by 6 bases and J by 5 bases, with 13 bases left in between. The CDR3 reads CASRSRGSTGELFF. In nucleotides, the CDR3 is TGTGCCAGCAGAAGCAGGGGTTCAACCGGGGAGCTGTTTTTT.

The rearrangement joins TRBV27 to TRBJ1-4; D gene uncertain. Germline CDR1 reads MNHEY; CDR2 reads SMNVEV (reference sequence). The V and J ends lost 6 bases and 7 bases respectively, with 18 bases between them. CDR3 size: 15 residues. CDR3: CASRDLRAGLEKLFF. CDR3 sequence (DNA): TGTGCCAGCAGAGACCTGAGGGCCGGGCTTGAAAAACTGTTTTTT. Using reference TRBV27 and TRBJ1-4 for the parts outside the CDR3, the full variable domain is EAQVTQNPRYLITVTGKKLTVTCSQNMNHEYMSWYRQDPGLGLRQIYYSMNVEVTDKGDVPEGYKVSRKEKRNFPLILESPSPNQTSLYFCASRDLRAGLEKLFFGSGTQLSVL.

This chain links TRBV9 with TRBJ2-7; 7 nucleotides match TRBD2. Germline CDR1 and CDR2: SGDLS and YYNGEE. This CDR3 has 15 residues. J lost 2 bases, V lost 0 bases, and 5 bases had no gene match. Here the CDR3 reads CASSVEAGAPYEQYF. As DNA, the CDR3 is TGTGCCAGCAGCGTAGAGGCGGGAGCCCCCTACGAGCAGTACTTC.

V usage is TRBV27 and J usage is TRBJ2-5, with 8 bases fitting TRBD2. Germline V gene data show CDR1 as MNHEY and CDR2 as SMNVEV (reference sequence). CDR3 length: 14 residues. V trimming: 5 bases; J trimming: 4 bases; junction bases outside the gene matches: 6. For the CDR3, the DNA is TGTGCCAGCAGTCCTACTAGCGGCGGAGAGACCCAGTACTTC. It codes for CASSPTSGGETQYF.